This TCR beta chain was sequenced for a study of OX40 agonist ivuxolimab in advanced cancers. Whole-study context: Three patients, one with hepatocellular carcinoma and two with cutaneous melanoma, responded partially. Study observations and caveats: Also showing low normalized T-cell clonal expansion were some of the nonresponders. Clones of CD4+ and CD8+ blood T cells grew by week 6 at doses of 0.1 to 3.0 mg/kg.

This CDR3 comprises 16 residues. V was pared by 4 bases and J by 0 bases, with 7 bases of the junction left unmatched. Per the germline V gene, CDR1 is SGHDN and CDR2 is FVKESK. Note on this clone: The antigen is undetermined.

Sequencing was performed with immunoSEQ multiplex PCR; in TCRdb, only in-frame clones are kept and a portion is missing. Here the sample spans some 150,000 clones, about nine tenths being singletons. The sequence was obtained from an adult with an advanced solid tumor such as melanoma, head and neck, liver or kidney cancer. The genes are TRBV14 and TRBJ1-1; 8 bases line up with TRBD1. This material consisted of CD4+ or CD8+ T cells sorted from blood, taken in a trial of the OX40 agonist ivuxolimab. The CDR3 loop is CASSPTRQGLNTEAFF. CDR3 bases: TGTGCCAGCAGCCCGACTCGACAGGGGTTGAACACTGAAGCTTTCTTT.